This T cell receptor beta chain was captured by sequencing in a study of shared clonotypes between healthy human individuals (dated by TCRdb to between 2020 and 2021). Looking at the study overall: The cohort included three men and a couple of women between 18 and 49 years of age. For each donor, CD4 naive and CD4 memory were each given three plates, CD8 naive was given two plates, and CD8 memory was given one plate. To estimate repertoire size and how much clonotype sharing occurs between individuals, the study deeply sequenced the blood TCR repertoires of several healthy adults. To increase sequencing depth and limit assay-specific biases, TCR repertoire library preparation and sequencing were carried out by different laboratories using diverse techniques. Leukapheresis yielded between about 0.94 and 10 billion PBMCs per donor.

The full study reports these points: Only blood was sampled, and tissue TCR repertoires likely differ from those in blood. Because the study included only a small number of donors, the genetic and exposure-history diversity represented was limited. Pairwise subsampling led to the expectation that sequencing depth would affect the degree of clonotype sharing among donors. When a handful of donors were compared, the shared fraction of clonotypes was about 5.5% for naive CD4, approximately 3.5% for naive CD8, about 2.5% for memory CD4, and less than 0.5% for memory CD8. Estimated clonotype richness was generally larger for naive than for memory subsets. Compared with non-shared clonotypes, the clonotypes found in all four sorted-subset donors had higher generation probabilities. Incomplete sequencing was indicated by rarefaction of sorted-subset datasets, despite the large sequencing depth.

The germline V gene encodes CDR1 MNHNY and CDR2 SVGAGI (reference sequence). V is pared back by 5 bases and J by 1 base, with 11 bases lying between the germline termini. The CDR3, from cysteine to phenylalanine, totals 14 residues. The sequence is cut down to CDR3 DNA, 42 bases in frame from base 1. The donors were healthy, HIV-negative adults who had no recently reported acute infections or vaccinations. Every donor was a Caucasian adult residing in Nashville, Tennessee, USA. Magnetic negative selection was used to enrich CD4+ T cells, after which naive cells were positively selected on CD45RA and the negative fraction became the memory subset. Blood was obtained by leukapheresis, after which PBMCs were separated by Ficoll-Histopaque density gradient centrifugation and cryopreserved in liquid nitrogen vapor phase. Analytical flow cytometry was used to check the purity and quantity of every magnetically sorted T cell population. Genomic DNA was isolated from each sorted fraction and quantified by UV absorbance on a Nanodrop 2000c.

Using the deep immunoSEQ assay, TCR CDR3 regions were amplified from genomic DNA by multiplex PCR. For each cell subset, the extracted genomic DNA was distributed evenly across all wells of several immunoSEQ 96-well plates, and each plate served as one replicate. Each replicate PCR for sorted subsets received about 200 ng genomic DNA, equal to about 29,000 T cell genomes. The purified libraries were quantified using a Qubit 3.0 fluorometer, sized with a Bioanalyzer 2100, and then quantified again using the KAPA Library Quantification kit. Each immunoSEQ 96-well plate was sequenced on its own single-read 150-cycle Illumina NextSeq 550 flow cell. For the original study's pipeline: Because the immunoSEQ output included only junctional sequences and no quality scores, the filtering could not be the same as the filtering used for full-length reads. To assign V/J genes and CDR3, sequences were annotated using PyIR, a Python wrapper for IgBLAST v1.9, with IMGT germline references. Reads were removed for weak V/J assignments (E-value above 1e-6), missing CDR3, stop codons, out-of-frame junctions, or ambiguous translated residues. V3J clonotypes were defined by identical inferred V gene, J gene, and CDR3 amino acid sequence. Percentage overlap between repertoires was calculated by dividing the number of shared unique clonotypes by the size of the smaller repertoire. RTK rarefaction, the Chao1 estimator, and Recon v2.1 estimates of unobserved clonotypes were used to assess repertoire richness. Generation probabilities for all TCRbeta clonotypes obtained by the gDNA method from a few donors were computed using OLGA. TCRdb limited this immuneACCESS table to in-frame rearrangements with V and J called. A share of clones is missing; checked studies link under half to unresolved V genes, and the rest is unexplained. V and J calls and clone size are those listed in that table; D and trimming were worked out from the DNA. For this sample there are 600,000 to 800,000 clones; approximately 77% appear just once. 1.8% of the sample goes to the ten largest clones.

Points on this clone: Which antigen it targets is not known. No base-level quality is on record; no much larger clone is a single base apart.

Source material: memory CD4+ T cells sorted from blood. The cell subset or site label for this specimen denotes: CD45RA-negative fraction. The sequence derives from a woman younger than 45 in good health. Recombination linked TRBV6-6 to TRBJ1-1, and possibly TRBD1, on 6 matching bases. The encoded CDR3 is CASSPQGSNTEAFF. The DNA reads TGTGCCAGCAGTCCTCAGGGGTCGAACACTGAAGCTTTCTTT.